The 16 T cell receptor beta chains listed next were all sequenced from one sample in a study of T cell responses to AZD1222 COVID-19 vaccine. Generated by immunoSEQ multiplex PCR, the TCRdb table keeps only in-frame clones and is missing some. The table lists approximately 100,000 clones, roughly 90% of them singletons. The source was peripheral blood, collected on day 0 of MenACWY control vaccination. These receptors were collected from an adult in good health.

V and J are TRBV4-1 and TRBJ2-1, with TRBD2 identical over 8 bases. V trimming: 3 bases; J trimming: 12 bases; junction bases outside the gene matches: 7. The CDR3 contains 13 residues. Germline lookup yields CDR1 MGHRA and CDR2 YSYEKL. CDR3 in DNA: TGCGCCAGCAGCCAGCCGGCGGGGGGTGGGCAGTTCTTC. As protein: CASSQPAGGGQFF.

The genes are TRBV21-1 and TRBJ1-1. TRBV21-1 represents a pseudogene. The CDR3 contains 20 residues. The CDR3 coding sequence is TGTGCCAGCCAGGATGCTTGGCGGGGAAACAGGAAGCTCCCGGGGACTGAAGCTTTCTTT. It yields the protein CASQDAWRGNRKLPGTEAFF.

In its sample, this clone was seen once. This chain uses TRBV2 with TRBJ2-4; D unclear. This CDR3 comprises 15 residues. Germline assignment: CDR1 SNHLY and CDR2 FYNNEI. V lost 0 bases, J lost 9 bases, and 15 bases lay in between. The CDR3 DNA reads TGTGCCAGCAGTGAAGCTGGGTCCCAAGGACCCATTCAGTACTTC. Translation: CASSEAGSQGPIQYF.

The V and J genes are TRBV6-5 and TRBJ1-2; 8 bases map to TRBD1. CDR1 and CDR2 (germline): MNHEY, SVGAGI. V lost 9 bases, J lost 8 bases, and 5 bases stayed unmatched. The CDR3 extends over 11 amino acids. Here the CDR3 reads CARKTGVGYTF. CDR3 bases: TGTGCCAGGAAGACAGGGGTCGGCTACACCTTC.

V usage is TRBV6-2 or TRBV6-3 and J usage is TRBJ2-7; 8 nucleotides agree with TRBD2. Germline loops: CDR1 MNHEY, CDR2 SVGEGT. The CDR3 consists of 15 residues. With V trimmed by 3 bases and J by 2 bases, 6 bases remained unmatched. DNA of the CDR3: TGTGCCAGCAGTTATGACCAGCGGGGGACCTACGAGCAGTACTTC. This gives the protein CASSYDQRGTYEQYF.

The count of this clone is one. This chain's CDR3 is CASSLPREGEQYF. The CDR3 coding sequence is TGTGCCAGCAGCCTCCCCCGTGAGGGCGAGCAGTACTTC. The chain recombines TRBV9 with TRBJ2-7; D perhaps matches TRBD2 (5 bases). CDR1 SGDLS and CDR2 YYNGEE come from the germline V gene. The V gene lost 4 bases and the J gene lost 6 bases, with 14 bases spanning the gap. The length of the CDR3 is 13 residues.

The chain combines TRBV7-3 with TRBJ1-2; the D gene is possibly TRBD1 (6 bases). The V and J ends lost 4 bases and 4 bases respectively, with 13 bases between them. Germline loops: CDR1 SGHTA, CDR2 FQGTGA. The CDR3 runs to 14 residues. This CDR3 reads CASSSPGAVYGYTF. CDR3 nucleotide sequence: TGTGCCAGCAGCTCCCCGGGGGCAGTCTATGGCTACACCTTC.

V gene TRBV7-2 combines with J gene TRBJ1-3, with D possibly matching TRBD1 (5 bases). The CDR3 runs to 17 residues. Per the germline V gene, CDR1 is SGHTA and CDR2 is FQGNSA. V was clipped by 4 bases and J by 0 bases, with 16 bases between them. The DNA of the CDR3 is TGTGCCAGCAGCTATAGTGGGGGGACTTTCTCTGGAAACACCATATATTTT. This gives the protein CASSYSGGTFSGNTIYF. Based on the CDR3 plus reference TRBV7-2 and TRBJ1-3, the full variable domain is GAGVSQSPSNKVTEKGKDVELRCDPISGHTALYWYRQSLGQGLEFLIYFQGNSAPDKSGLPSDRFSAERTGGSVSTLTIQRTQQEDSAVYLCASSYSGGTFSGNTIYFGEGSWLTVV.

The J gene is TRBJ2-7, the V gene TRBV6-2 or TRBV6-3, with a tentative D call TRBD1 (6 bases). V lost 4 bases, J lost 4 bases, and 8 bases lay in between. CDR3 size: 12 residues. Looked up from germline, CDR1 is MNHEY and CDR2 is SVGEGT. CDR3 region: CASSSDSYEQYF. CDR3 DNA sequence: TGTGCCAGCAGTTCGGACAGTTACGAGCAGTACTTC.

The chain uses TRBV7-3 and TRBJ2-1; 15 nucleotides agree with TRBD2. The germline CDR1 and CDR2 sequences are SGHTA and FQGTGA. This CDR3 comprises 17 residues. J lost 5 bases, V lost 0 bases, and 2 bases had no gene match. The DNA for the CDR3 is TGTGCCAGCAGCTTAACGGGGACTAGCGGGGGGAACAATGAGCAGTTCTTC. Amino acid sequence: CASSLTGTSGGNNEQFF. Supplemented by reference TRBV7-3 and TRBJ2-1, the full variable domain reads GAGVSQTPSNKVTEKGKYVELRCDPISGHTALYWYRQSLGQGPEFLIYFQGTGAADDSGLPNDRFFAVRPEGSVSTLKIQRTERGDSAVYLCASSLTGTSGGNNEQFFGPGTRLTVL.

V gene TRBV28 combines with J gene TRBJ2-7, with no clear D. Trimming shortened V by 4 bases and J by 0 bases, and 7 bases separated the two germline ends. Germline V lookup: CDR1 MDHEN, CDR2 SYDVKM. This CDR3 spans 13 amino acids. CDR3 sequence: CASSYAGSYEQYF. The CDR3 DNA sequence: TGTGCCAGCAGTTATGCAGGCTCCTACGAGCAGTACTTC.

The chain couples TRBV5-1 to TRBJ2-7; a possible D gene is TRBD1 (5 bases). The CDR3 is 14 amino acids. Germline V gives CDR1 SGHRS, CDR2 YFSETQ. Trimming took 0 bases from V and 3 from J, leaving 10 bases between them. CDR3 DNA: TGCGCCAGCAGCTTGGACGCGGACATCTACGAGCAGTACTTC. Translated: CASSLDADIYEQYF.

This chain connects TRBV27 to TRBJ1-4; 10 bases match TRBD1. The CDR3 runs 15 residues. CDR1 MNHEY and CDR2 SMNVEV come from the germline V gene (reference sequence). V trimming: 8 bases; J trimming: 8 bases; junction bases outside the gene matches: 11. For the CDR3, the DNA is TGTGCCAGCGGTACACGGGACAGGGGTGGCGAAAAACTGTTTTTT. It is translated as CASGTRDRGGEKLFF.

V is TRBV15 and J is TRBJ1-2, with 7 bases aligning to TRBD1. The CDR3 is 14 residues long. Germline-derived CDR1 and CDR2 are LNHNV and YYDKDF (reference sequence). V shed 4 bases and J 8 bases; nucleotides not matched to a gene: 10. In DNA, the CDR3 is TGTGCCACCAGCAAAAACCTCAGGGGGGAAGGCTACACCTTC. It translates to CATSKNLRGEGYTF.

J is TRBJ1-2 and V is TRBV27; maybe TRBD1 (5 bases). The CDR3 is 18 residues long. Germline V lookup: CDR1 MNHEY, CDR2 SMNVEV (reference sequence). Between the trimmed V and J ends, which lost 7 bases and 4 bases, there was a span of 28 bases. The CDR3 nucleotides read TGTGCCAGCACCTTACTTTACGTTGGACATCGAGAAACCTATGGCTACACCTTC. This translates into CASTLLYVGHRETYGYTF.

J is TRBJ1-1 and V is TRBV19; D gene unclear. Germline CDR1 is LNHDA and CDR2 is SQIVND (reference sequence). The CDR3 has 13 residues. V lost 2 bases to trimming and J lost 4 bases, with 8 bases between them. The CDR3 loop is CASSILGSTEAFF. The CDR3 nucleotides read TGTGCCAGTAGTATACTAGGGAGCACTGAAGCTTTCTTT.